The rows below give T cell receptor beta chains drawn from one sample of a study of shared clonotypes between healthy human individuals. The data were produced by immunoSEQ multiplex PCR, yet TCRdb's version contains in-frame clones alone and is incomplete. The table records millions of clones, about 95% of them present only once. Sequencing input: naive CD8+ T cells sorted from blood. All receptors come from a man between 18 and 35 years old in good health. The CDR3 runs from the conserved cysteine through the conserved F or W. A D gene is named only where the DNA matches it firmly. Only some rows state a clone size, as once, few, many or a class for expanded clones.

j_call,d_call,clone_size,v_call,cdr3_aa,cdr3_nt
TRBJ2-7,-,-,TRBV7-9,CASSLLGRTDYEQYF,TGTGCCAGCAGCTTACTTGGGAGAACAGACTACGAGCAGTACTTC
TRBJ1-2,TRBD1,-,TRBV7-9,CASSLAERGQGDGYTF,TGTGCCAGCAGCTTAGCCGAGCGGGGACAGGGAGATGGCTACACCTTC
TRBJ2-7,TRBD2,-,TRBV7-2,CASSLTGTSVYEQYF,TGTGCCAGCAGCTTAACCGGGACTAGCGTTTACGAGCAGTACTTC
TRBJ1-1,TRBD1,-,TRBV13,CASSLVTGDTEAFF,TGTGCCAGCAGCTTAGTTACAGGGGACACTGAAGCTTTCTTT
TRBJ2-4,-,-,TRBV10-3,CAISEAGLDIQYF,TGTGCCATCAGTGAGGCGGGATTGGACATTCAGTACTTC
TRBJ2-7,-,-,TRBV28,CATVSDYYEQYF,TGTGCCACAGTATCAGACTACTACGAGCAGTACTTC
TRBJ2-1,TRBD2,once,TRBV6-4,CASSDSRGAGNEQFF,TGTGCCAGCAGTGACTCGCGGGGGGCGGGCAATGAGCAGTTCTTC
TRBJ1-2,-,-,TRBV6-1,CASRDTFYGYTF,TGTGCCAGCAGGGACACTTTCTATGGCTACACCTTC
TRBJ2-5,TRBD2,-,TRBV28,CASSLAAGERGWETQYF,TGTGCCAGCAGTTTAGCCGCCGGTGAGCGGGGTTGGGAGACCCAGTACTTC
TRBJ2-7,-,few,TRBV7-9,CASSLGGRLDYEQYF,TGTGCCAGCAGCTTAGGTGGGCGGCTTGACTACGAGCAGTACTTC
TRBJ2-7,-,once,TRBV14,CASSQVNYHEQYF,TGTGCCAGCAGCCAAGTGAACTACCACGAGCAGTACTTC
TRBJ1-2,TRBD1,once,TRBV4-3,CASSHHVLETGGENYGYTF,TGCGCCAGCAGCCACCACGTCTTAGAAACAGGGGGAGAAAACTATGGCTACACCTTC
TRBJ1-2,-,-,TRBV9,CASSVGQDLNYGYTF,TGTGCCAGCAGCGTAGGACAGGACTTAAACTATGGCTACACCTTC
TRBJ1-1,-,-,TRBV2,CASSYGGSWTEAFF,TGTGCCAGCAGCTACGGCGGGAGTTGGACTGAAGCTTTCTTT
TRBJ2-7,TRBD1,-,TRBV19,CASSSRDRGYEQYF,TGTGCCAGTAGTTCGAGGGACAGGGGATACGAGCAGTACTTC